Listed below are T cell receptor beta chains from one sample, sequenced in a study of T cells in narcolepsy. Some clones are missing from TCRdb's copy, which holds only in-frame ones; the method was immunoSEQ multiplex PCR. The sample lists 35,000 or so clones; 70% to 90% were seen once. The sample consisted of CD45RA- memory CD4+ T cells from PBMCs. The receptors here all came from a human donor with narcolepsy. Both conserved end residues are part of each CDR3. A D gene is named only where the DNA matches it firmly. Clone size, where shown, is once, few, many, or a class for clones that have expanded.

V gene: TRBV6-5; clone size: .; CDR3 length: 13; D gene: .; J gene: TRBJ1-2; CDR3 DNA: TGTGCCAGCAGCCTCGGGACGGGCCATGGCTACACCTTC; CDR3 protein: CASSLGTGHGYTF
V gene: TRBV9; clone size: once; CDR3 length: 14; D gene: .; J gene: TRBJ1-5; CDR3 DNA: TGTGCCAGCAGCGGCCGGGAGAGCAATCAGCCCCAGCATTTT; CDR3 protein: CASSGRESNQPQHF
V gene: TRBV27; clone size: .; CDR3 length: 15; D gene: .; J gene: TRBJ1-4; CDR3 DNA: TGTGCCAGCAGTCCGGACATCGCAACTAATGAAAAACTGTTTTTT; CDR3 protein: CASSPDIATNEKLFF
V gene: TRBV9; clone size: .; CDR3 length: 18; D gene: .; J gene: TRBJ1-3; CDR3 DNA: TGTGCCAGCAGCGTCTTCGAGAGGGTAAGTCTCTCTGGAAACACCATATATTTT; CDR3 protein: CASSVFERVSLSGNTIYF
V gene: TRBV19; clone size: .; CDR3 length: 14; D gene: TRBD2; J gene: TRBJ2-7; CDR3 DNA: TGTGCCAGTAGTACGACGGGGGGGTCCTACGAGCAGTACTTC; CDR3 protein: CASSTTGGSYEQYF
V gene: TRBV6-5; clone size: .; CDR3 length: 14; D gene: .; J gene: TRBJ2-3; CDR3 DNA: TGTGCCAGCAGTTCCCGGGGGCCCGGGGATACGCAGTATTTT; CDR3 protein: CASSSRGPGDTQYF
V gene: TRBV19; clone size: .; CDR3 length: 12; D gene: .; J gene: TRBJ1-1; CDR3 DNA: TGTGCCAGTAGTAACGAGGGCACTGAAGCTTTCTTT; CDR3 protein: CASSNEGTEAFF
V gene: TRBV30; clone size: .; CDR3 length: 13; D gene: .; J gene: TRBJ1-6; CDR3 DNA: TGTGCCGGAAGGGAGGGACACAATTCACCCCTCCACTTT; CDR3 protein: CAGREGHNSPLHF
V gene: TRBV14; clone size: .; CDR3 length: 15; D gene: .; J gene: TRBJ1-4; CDR3 DNA: TGTGCCAGCAGCCAAGGAGGGCGGATTAATGAAAAACTGTTTTTT; CDR3 protein: CASSQGGRINEKLFF
V gene: TRBV7-9; clone size: .; CDR3 length: 15; D gene: TRBD1; J gene: TRBJ2-5; CDR3 DNA: TGTGCCAGCAGCATCGGGACAGGTCGACAGGAGACCCAGTACTTC; CDR3 protein: CASSIGTGRQETQYF
V gene: TRBV28; clone size: .; CDR3 length: 16; D gene: .; J gene: TRBJ2-1; CDR3 DNA: TGTGCCAGCAGCCGCGAGGGACGGCCCTCCTACAATGAGCAGTTCTTC; CDR3 protein: CASSREGRPSYNEQFF
V gene: TRBV7-2; clone size: .; CDR3 length: 14; D gene: .; J gene: TRBJ1-4; CDR3 DNA: TGTGCCAGCAGCCCCGCAGGGGAGGGAAGAAAACTGTTTTTT; CDR3 protein: CASSPAGEGRKLFF
V gene: TRBV7-9; clone size: .; CDR3 length: 13; D gene: TRBD1; J gene: TRBJ1-1; CDR3 DNA: TGTGCCAGCAGCGGACAGGGGAACACTGAAGCTTTCTTT; CDR3 protein: CASSGQGNTEAFF